This is a list of T cell receptor beta chains from one sample in a study of cytomegalovirus exposure and HLA in healthy donors. Only in-frame clones appear in the TCRdb table, and some are missing; sequencing was by immunoSEQ multiplex PCR. The top ten clones hold more than 0.35% of a sample with 170,000 or so clones, roughly 83% of them seen once. Sequences were obtained from PBMCs. The source is a boy younger than 10 in good health and CMV-seronegative. Both conserved end residues are trimmed from each CDR3. Each record gives: D gene, V gene, J gene, CDR3 protein. D genes are given only for firm matches.

D: NA; V: TRBV7-9; J: TRBJ1-1; CDR3: SSSGRNTEAF
D: NA; V: TRBV6-5; J: TRBJ2-7; CDR3: ASSYAVLSVPSEQY
D: TRBD1; V: TRBV11-2; J: TRBJ2-7; CDR3: ASADGQGPYEQY
D: TRBD2; V: TRBV28; J: TRBJ2-1; CDR3: ASSFPSLAGGESSYNEQF
D: NA; V: TRBV5-5; J: TRBJ1-1; CDR3: ASSLNSQGGTEAF
D: TRBD2; V: TRBV6-5; J: TRBJ2-1; CDR3: ASRTTSGSYNEQF
D: NA; V: TRBV2; J: TRBJ1-1; CDR3: ASSTTQGGDTEAF
D: TRBD1; V: TRBV29-1; J: TRBJ2-1; CDR3: SVVGWDSSSYNEQF
D: NA; V: TRBV9; J: TRBJ1-5; CDR3: ASGTGQPQH
D: TRBD1; V: TRBV12-5; J: NA; CDR3: ASGSGQGYEQY
D: TRBD2; V: TRBV5-1; J: TRBJ2-3; CDR3: ASSPGLAGGTDTQY
D: NA; V: TRBV7-9; J: TRBJ2-3; CDR3: ASSFLSTDTQY
D: NA; V: TRBV19; J: TRBJ2-1; CDR3: ASSTVLASGDGEQF
D: NA; V: TRBV19; J: TRBJ1-5; CDR3: ASSTTILGAGNYSNQPQH
D: TRBD2; V: TRBV13; J: TRBJ2-1; CDR3: ASSLQPRTSGRGSYNEQF
D: TRBD1; V: TRBV5-6; J: NA; CDR3: ASSYGQVSYEQY
D: TRBD2; V: TRBV5-4; J: TRBJ2-7; CDR3: ASSPRSGRADEQY
D: TRBD2; V: TRBV7-8; J: TRBJ2-1; CDR3: ASSLTSGTYNEQF
D: TRBD2; V: TRBV5-1; J: TRBJ2-3; CDR3: ASSLSTSGITDTQY
D: NA; V: TRBV18; J: TRBJ2-1; CDR3: ASSRGGYDSYNEQF